This T cell receptor (beta chain) emerged from a study of breast tumors, draining lymph nodes, adjacent tissues. Study conclusions and caveats: Tumor T cell lymph node origin was a supported hypothesis, not proven. The data were judged consistent with most tumor T cells coming from lymph node and expanding in tumor. Tumor repertoires ranked between lymph nodes and nontumor tissue in diversity, with V and J gene preferences. Tumor and nontumor repertoires were significantly more similar in luminal-like than in basal-like breast cancer.

One entry per CDR3 protein, called by TCRdb with MiXCR from the multiplex PCR reads. The sample has 70,000 to 95,000 distinct CDR3 sequences, about 21% seen once; the top ten hold around 2.5%. Germline V gene data show CDR1 as LNHDA and CDR2 as SQIVND (reference sequence). V gave up 4 bases and J gave up 1 base, with 4 bases separating them. The length of the CDR3 is 13 residues. This clonotype has at least ten counts. The antigen is unknown. Axillary draining lymph nodes of breast cancer patients supplied the node samples. The chain employs TRBV19 and TRBJ2-2; no definite D call. What was sequenced was axillary lymph node tissue. The clonotype comes from a female donor with breast cancer. Some clones in this sample may be carry-over from other donors' samples. The CDR3 loop reads CASSTRNTGELFF. In nucleotides, the CDR3 is TGTGCCAGTAGTACTCGGAACACCGGGGAGCTGTTTTTT.